This T cell receptor (beta chain) was sequenced for a study of siplizumab effects on memory and regulatory T cells. Broader study findings: Neither a naive nor a memory phenotype was assignable to roughly 75-97% of proliferating CD4+ or CD8+ clones. Naive T cells appeared more varied than memory cells and looked like key alloresponse contributors. Researchers did not confirm the suppressive function of proliferating Tregs from siplizumab cultures.

Clones were sequenced by immunoSEQ multiplex PCR, and TCRdb holds only the in-frame ones, with some missing. The sample contains some 73,000 clones, 93% of which appear only once. A remark on this clone: Its antigen is unknown.

The CDR3 length is 14 residues. The chain links TRBV12-2 to TRBJ2-1; the table's D gene call, TRBD1, was not cross checked with the DNA. TRBV12-2 is described as a pseudogene. The origin of this receptor is a human donor in good health. What was sequenced was CD8+ T cells sorted from blood. The CDR3 nucleotides read TGTGCAAGTCGCTTAGCGACACTGGGTAATGAGCAGTTCTTC. Translated: CASRLATLGNEQFF.